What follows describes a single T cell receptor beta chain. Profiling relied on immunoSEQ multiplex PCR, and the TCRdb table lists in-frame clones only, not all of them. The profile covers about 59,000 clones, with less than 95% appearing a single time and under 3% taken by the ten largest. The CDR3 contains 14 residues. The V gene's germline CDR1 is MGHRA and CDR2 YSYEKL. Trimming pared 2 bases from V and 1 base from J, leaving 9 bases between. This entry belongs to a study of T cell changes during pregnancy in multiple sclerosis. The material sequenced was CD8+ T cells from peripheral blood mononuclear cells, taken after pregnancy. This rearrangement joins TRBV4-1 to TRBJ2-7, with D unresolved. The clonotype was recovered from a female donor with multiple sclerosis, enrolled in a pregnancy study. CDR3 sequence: CASSQRLASYEQYF. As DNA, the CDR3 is TGCGCCAGCAGCCAACGACTGGCATCCTACGAGCAGTACTTC.